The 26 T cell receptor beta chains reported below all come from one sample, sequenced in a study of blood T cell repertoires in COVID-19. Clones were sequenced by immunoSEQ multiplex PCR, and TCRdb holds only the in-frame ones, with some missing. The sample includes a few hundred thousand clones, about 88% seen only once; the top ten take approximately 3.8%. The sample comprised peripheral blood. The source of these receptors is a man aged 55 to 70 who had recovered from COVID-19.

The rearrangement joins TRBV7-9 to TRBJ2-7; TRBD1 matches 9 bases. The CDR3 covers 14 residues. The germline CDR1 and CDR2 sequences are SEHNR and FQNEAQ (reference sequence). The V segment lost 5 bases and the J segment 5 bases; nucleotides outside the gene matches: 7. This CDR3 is CASSLGTGTHEQYF. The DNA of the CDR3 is TGTGCCAGCAGCCTCGGGACAGGGACACACGAGCAGTACTTC.

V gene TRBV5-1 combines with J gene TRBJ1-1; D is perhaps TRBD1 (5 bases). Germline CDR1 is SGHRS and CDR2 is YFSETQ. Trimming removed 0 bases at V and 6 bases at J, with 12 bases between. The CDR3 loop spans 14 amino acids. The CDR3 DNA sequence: TGCGCCAGCAGCTTGGTTAACAGGTGGGCTGAAGCTTTCTTT. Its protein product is CASSLVNRWAEAFF.

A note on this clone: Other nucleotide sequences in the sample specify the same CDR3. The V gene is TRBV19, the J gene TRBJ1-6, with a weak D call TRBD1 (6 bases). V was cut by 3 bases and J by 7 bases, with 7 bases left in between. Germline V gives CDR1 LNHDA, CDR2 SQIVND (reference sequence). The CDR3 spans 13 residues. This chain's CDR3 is CASSITGNSPLHF. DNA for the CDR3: TGTGCCAGTAGTATCACAGGGAATTCACCCCTCCACTTT.

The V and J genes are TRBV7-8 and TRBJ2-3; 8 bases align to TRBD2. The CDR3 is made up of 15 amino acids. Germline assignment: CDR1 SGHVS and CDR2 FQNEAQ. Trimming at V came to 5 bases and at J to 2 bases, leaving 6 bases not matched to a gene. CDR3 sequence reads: CASSPSLADTDTQYF. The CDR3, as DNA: TGTGCCAGCAGCCCGTCACTAGCGGACACAGATACGCAGTATTTT.

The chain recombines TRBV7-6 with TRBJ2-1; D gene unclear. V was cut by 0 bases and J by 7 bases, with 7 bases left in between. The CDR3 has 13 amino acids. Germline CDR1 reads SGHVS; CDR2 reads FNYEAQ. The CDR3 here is CASSLAESNEQFF. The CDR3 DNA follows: TGTGCCAGCAGCTTAGCGGAGAGTAATGAGCAGTTCTTC.

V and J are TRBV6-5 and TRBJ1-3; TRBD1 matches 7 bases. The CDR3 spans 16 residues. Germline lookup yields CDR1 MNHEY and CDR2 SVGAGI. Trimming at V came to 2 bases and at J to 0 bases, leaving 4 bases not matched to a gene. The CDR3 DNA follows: TGTGCCAGCAGTTACGACAGGGCGAGCTCTGGAAACACCATATATTTT. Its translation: CASSYDRASSGNTIYF.

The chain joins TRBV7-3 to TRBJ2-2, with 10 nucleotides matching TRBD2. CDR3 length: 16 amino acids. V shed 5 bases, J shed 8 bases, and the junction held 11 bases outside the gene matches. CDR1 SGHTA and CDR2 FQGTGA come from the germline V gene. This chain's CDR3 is CASSAPRTSGPGELFF. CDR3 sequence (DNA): TGTGCCAGCAGCGCCCCAAGGACTAGCGGACCTGGGGAGCTGTTTTTT.

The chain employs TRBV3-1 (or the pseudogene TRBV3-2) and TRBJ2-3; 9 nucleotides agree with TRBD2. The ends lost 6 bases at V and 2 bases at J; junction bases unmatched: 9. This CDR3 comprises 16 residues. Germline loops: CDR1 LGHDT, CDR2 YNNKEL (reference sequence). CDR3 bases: TGTGCCAGCAGTCAGACCGGGACTAGCTTCACAGATACGCAGTATTTT. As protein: CASSQTGTSFTDTQYF.

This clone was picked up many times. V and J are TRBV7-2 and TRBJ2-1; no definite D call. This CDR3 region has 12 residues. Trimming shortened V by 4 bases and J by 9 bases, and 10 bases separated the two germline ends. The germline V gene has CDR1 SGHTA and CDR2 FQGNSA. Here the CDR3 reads CASSSLGVEQFF. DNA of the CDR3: TGTGCCAGCAGCTCCCTAGGTGTTGAGCAGTTCTTC.

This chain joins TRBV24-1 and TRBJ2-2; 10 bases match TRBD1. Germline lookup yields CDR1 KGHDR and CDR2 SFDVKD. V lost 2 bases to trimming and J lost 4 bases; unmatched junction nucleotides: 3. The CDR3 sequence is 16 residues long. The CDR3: CATSDSDRGRTGELFF. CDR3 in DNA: TGTGCCACCAGTGATTCCGACAGGGGGCGCACCGGGGAGCTGTTTTTT.

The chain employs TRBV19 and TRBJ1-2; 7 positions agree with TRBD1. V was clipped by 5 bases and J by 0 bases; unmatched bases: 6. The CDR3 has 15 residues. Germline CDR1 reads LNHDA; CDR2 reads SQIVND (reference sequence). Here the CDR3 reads CASSLTGVTNYGYTF. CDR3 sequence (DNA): TGTGCCAGTAGTCTAACAGGGGTCACTAACTATGGCTACACCTTC.

CDR3 in amino acids: CASSLRGGATYEQYF. For the CDR3, the DNA is TGTGCCAGCAGTCTTAGGGGGGGAGCTACCTACGAGCAGTACTTC. This chain uses TRBV7-3 with TRBJ2-7; a weak D match, TRBD2 (7 bases). Trimming left V 6 bases short and J 2 bases short, with 17 bases between. This CDR3 is built from 15 residues. In germline, CDR1 is SGHTA, CDR2 FQGTGA. Filled out from reference TRBV7-3 and TRBJ2-7, the complete variable domain reads GAGVSQTPSNKVTEKGKYVELRCDPISGHTALYWYRQSLGQGPEFLIYFQGTGAADDSGLPNDRFFAVRPEGSVSTLKIQRTERGDSAVYLCASSLRGGATYEQYFGPGTRLTVT.

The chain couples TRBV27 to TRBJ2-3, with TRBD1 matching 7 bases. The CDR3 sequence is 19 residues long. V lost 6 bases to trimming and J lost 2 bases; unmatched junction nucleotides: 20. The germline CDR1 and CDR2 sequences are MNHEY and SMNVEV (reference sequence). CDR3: CASSLSVGWDSHLTDTQYF. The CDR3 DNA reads TGTGCCAGCAGCCTATCTGTAGGTTGGGACAGCCATCTCACAGATACGCAGTATTTT.

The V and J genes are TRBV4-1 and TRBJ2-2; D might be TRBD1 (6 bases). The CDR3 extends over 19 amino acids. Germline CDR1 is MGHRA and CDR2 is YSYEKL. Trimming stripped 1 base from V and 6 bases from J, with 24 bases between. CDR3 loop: CASSQVQRGMFLSSGELFF. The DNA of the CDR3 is TGCGCCAGCAGCCAAGTTCAGAGGGGGATGTTTCTGAGTTCCGGGGAGCTGTTTTTT.

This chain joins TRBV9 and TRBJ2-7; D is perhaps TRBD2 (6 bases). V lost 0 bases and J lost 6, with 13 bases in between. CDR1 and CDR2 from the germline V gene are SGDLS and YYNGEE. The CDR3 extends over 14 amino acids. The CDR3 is CASSVATLGGEQYF. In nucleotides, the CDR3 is TGTGCCAGCAGCGTAGCCACCTTGGGGGGCGAGCAGTACTTC.

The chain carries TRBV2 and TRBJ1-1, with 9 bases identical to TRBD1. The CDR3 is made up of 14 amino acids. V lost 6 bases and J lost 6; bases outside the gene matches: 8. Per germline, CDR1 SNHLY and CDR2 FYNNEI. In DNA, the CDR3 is TGTGCCAGCAGCGGGACAGGGTTTATGTCTGAAGCTTTCTTT. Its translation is CASSGTGFMSEAFF.

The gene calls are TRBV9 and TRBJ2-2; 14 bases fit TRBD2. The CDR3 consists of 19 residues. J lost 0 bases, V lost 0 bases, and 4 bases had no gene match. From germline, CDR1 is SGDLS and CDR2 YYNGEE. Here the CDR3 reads CASSVAGLAGGANTGELFF. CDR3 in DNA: TGTGCCAGCAGCGTAGCAGGACTAGCGGGGGGCGCGAACACCGGGGAGCTGTTTTTT.

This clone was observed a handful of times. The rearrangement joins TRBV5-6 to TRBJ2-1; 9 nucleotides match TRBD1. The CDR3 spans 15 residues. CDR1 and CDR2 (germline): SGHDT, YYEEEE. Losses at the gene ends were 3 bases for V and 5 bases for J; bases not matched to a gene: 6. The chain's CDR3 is CASSYGTGRDNEQFF. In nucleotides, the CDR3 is TGTGCCAGCAGCTACGGGACAGGGAGGGACAATGAGCAGTTCTTC.

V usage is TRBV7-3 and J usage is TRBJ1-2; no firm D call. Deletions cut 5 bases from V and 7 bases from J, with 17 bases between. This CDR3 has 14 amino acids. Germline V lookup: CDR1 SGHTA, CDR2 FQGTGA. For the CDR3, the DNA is TGTGCCAGCAGCGCCACCCCCGGGGTTGGTGGCTACACCTTC. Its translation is CASSATPGVGGYTF.

CDR3 nucleotides: TGTGCCAGCAACCACCTCCGGGACAGGGACACCGGGGAGCTGTTTTTT. Amino acid sequence: CASNHLRDRDTGELFF. The V gene is TRBV7-8, the J gene TRBJ2-2; 9 bases are shared with TRBD1. CDR3 length: 16 amino acids. CDR1 and CDR2 (germline): SGHVS, FQNEAQ. The V and J ends lost 7 bases and 3 bases, in that order; junction bases with no gene match: 9.

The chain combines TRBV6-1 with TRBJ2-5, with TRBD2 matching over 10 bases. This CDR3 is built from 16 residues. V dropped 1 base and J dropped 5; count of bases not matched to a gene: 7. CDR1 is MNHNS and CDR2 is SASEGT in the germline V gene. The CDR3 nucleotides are TGTGCCAGCAGTGAAGGCGCTAGCGGGGGCCGGGAGACCCAGTACTTC. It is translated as CASSEGASGGRETQYF.

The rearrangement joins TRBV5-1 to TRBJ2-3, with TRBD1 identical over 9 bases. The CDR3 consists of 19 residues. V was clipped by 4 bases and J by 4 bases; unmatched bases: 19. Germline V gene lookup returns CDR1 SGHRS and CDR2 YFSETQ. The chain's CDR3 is CASSRASPGQGTLSDTQYF. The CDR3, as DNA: TGCGCCAGCAGCCGCGCCTCCCCGGGACAGGGAACCCTTTCAGATACGCAGTATTTT.

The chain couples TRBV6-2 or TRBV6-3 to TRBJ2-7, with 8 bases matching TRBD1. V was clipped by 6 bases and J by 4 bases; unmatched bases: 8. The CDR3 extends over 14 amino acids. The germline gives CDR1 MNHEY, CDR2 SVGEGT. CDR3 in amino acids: CASSPTGESYEQYF. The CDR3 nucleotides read TGTGCCAGCAGCCCGACAGGGGAATCTTACGAGCAGTACTTC.

The chain's CDR3 is CAGNQEDTDTQYF. DNA of the CDR3: TGTGCCGGAAACCAGGAGGACACAGATACGCAGTATTTT. The rearrangement joins TRBV12-1 to TRBJ2-3; the table calls TRBD2, which could not be checked here. TRBV12-1 corresponds to a pseudogene. The CDR3 is made up of 13 amino acids.

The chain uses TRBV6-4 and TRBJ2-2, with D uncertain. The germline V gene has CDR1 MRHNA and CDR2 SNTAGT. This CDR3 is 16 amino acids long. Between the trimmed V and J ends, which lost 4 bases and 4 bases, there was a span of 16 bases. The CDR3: CASSGPQTRSTGELFF. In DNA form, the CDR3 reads TGTGCCAGCAGTGGGCCTCAAACGAGGAGCACCGGGGAGCTGTTTTTT.

In DNA form, the CDR3 reads TGCAGTGTAGCGAGCACAGATACGCAGTATTTT. Protein: CSVASTDTQYF. The chain uses TRBV20-1 and TRBJ2-3, with a tentative D call TRBD2 (5 bases). CDR1 DFQATT and CDR2 SNEGSKA come from the germline V gene (reference sequence). The CDR3 loop spans 11 amino acids. Trimming removed 7 bases at V and 0 bases at J, with 5 bases between.